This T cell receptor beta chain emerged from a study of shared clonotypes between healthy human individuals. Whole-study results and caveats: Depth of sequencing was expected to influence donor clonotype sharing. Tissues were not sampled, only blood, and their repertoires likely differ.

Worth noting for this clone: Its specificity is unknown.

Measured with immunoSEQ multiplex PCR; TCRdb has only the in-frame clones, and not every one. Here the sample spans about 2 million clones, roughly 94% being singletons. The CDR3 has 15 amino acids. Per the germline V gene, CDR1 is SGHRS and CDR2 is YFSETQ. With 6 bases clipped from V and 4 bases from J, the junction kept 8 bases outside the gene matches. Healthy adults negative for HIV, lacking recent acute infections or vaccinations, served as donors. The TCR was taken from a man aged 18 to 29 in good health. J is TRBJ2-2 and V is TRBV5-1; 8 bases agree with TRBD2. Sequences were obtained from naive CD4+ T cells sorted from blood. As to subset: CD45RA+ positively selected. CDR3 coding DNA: TGCGCCAGCACTACCCGGGAGGGCCGCACCGGGGAGCTGTTTTTT. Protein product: CASTTREGRTGELFF.